This TCR beta chain was obtained from a study of molecular identifiers for immune sequencing clone quantification (dated by TCRdb to the late 2010s). Describing the broader study: For a replicate experiment, RNA from roughly 21,000 or 96,000 naive CD8 T cells was divided into five aliquots, and four of the five aliquots were sequenced. The study was a methods study using CD8 T cells to benchmark molecular-identifier clustering-based TCR repertoire sequencing (MIDCIRS) and TCR RNA copy counting. General findings and caveats noted by the study authors: When barcode sub-clustering was omitted, TCR diversity was inflated by chimeric consensus sequences, with chimeras reaching as high as 47%. Modeling indicated around 2.7 TCR RNA copies recovered per cell, compared with around 9.8 by digital PCR, which implies a capture efficiency of approximately 31%. Highly expanded clone sizes could be underestimated if identical TCR molecules share a barcode. The naive libraries included spiked-in Jurkat TCR RNA (about 9 copies' worth), and this Jurkat TCR RNA is not part of the donor repertoire. In CMV-specific effector cells, clones with more than 20 RNA copies contained over 97% of molecules, whereas in naive cells such clones contained under 1% of molecules. A single cell's worth of spiked-in Jurkat TCR RNA was reported detectable even among 900,000 to 1,000,000 naive CD8 T cells.

Trimming costs V 4 bases and J 9 bases, and their ends lie 12 bases apart. The germline V gene (reference sequence) yields DFQATT for CDR1 and SNEGSKA for CDR2. The CDR3 measures 11 amino acids from cysteine to phenylalanine. CDR3 DNA is the only sequence kept; it has 33 bases, read in frame from the first base. Library creation used PCR. TCRdb shows the sequencer as Illumina HiSeq 4000. Bulk TCR libraries were made following a previously described method, with the TCR primers given in Table S5. The Qiagen AllPrep DNA/RNA kit was used to purify total RNA. Before analysis, reads from multiple sequencing runs of the same library were pooled. In the paper's pipeline: Reads were retained only if their TCR constant sequence matched exactly, and those retained reads were trimmed to 150 nt and grouped according to their 12-nt molecular barcodes. Reads inside each barcode group were sub-clustered using a 15% Levenshtein threshold, and a quality-weighted consensus sequence was constructed for each RNA molecule. Non-functional sequences were discarded, and so were lower-count sequences lying one edit away from another sequence. Based on fitting two negative binomial distributions, any barcode sub-cluster with under 20% of the maximum read count was discarded. TCRdb reprocessed the public reads (quality trimming at Q25 with fastp, clone calling with MiXCR) and kept in-frame beta chains. Each record represents a unique CDR3 protein, reported with the most common genes and DNA among its rows. The V and J calls and clone size are TCRdb's, not the authors'. In this sample the table shows 400,000 to 600,000 distinct CDR3 sequences, about 21% of which occur a single time. The ten largest make up about 0.8% of the sample.

Libraries of naive CD8 T cells were built from anywhere between about 20,000 and 1,000,000 sorted cells, with 10%, 30% or 50% of the purified RNA used. On a BD FACSAria II, naive CD8 T cells were FACS-sorted as CD8+CD4-CCR7+CD45RA+ and collected into RLT Plus buffer. To test detection sensitivity, Jurkat RNA equivalent to ten TCR copies was spiked into samples of roughly 20,000-1,100,000 naive CD8 T cells. CD8 T cells were enriched using RosetteSep CD8+ T Cell Enrichment Cocktail and Ficoll-Paque, and the enriched cells then underwent ACK red cell lysis. This clonotype is a singleton in its sample. This clone's antigen is unknown. This may arise from a read error, as a much more abundant clone is one base away.

Source material: naive CD8+ T cells from blood, with Jurkat cell RNA spiked in. Per the publication, the cell subset or site label means: FACS-sorted CD8+CD4-CCR7+CD45RA+ naive T cells. In this chain, TRBV20-1 is recombined with TRBJ1-2; the D gene assignment is ambiguous. The TCR comes from a human donor in good health. Some libraries in this study had Jurkat cell RNA spiked in. The CDR3 is CSAMYERCYTF. The sequenced DNA: TGCAGTGCTATGTATGAGAGGTGCTACACCTTC.